A single TCR beta chain is shown here with its context. The entry originates in a study of T cells in Graves' hyperthyroidism and ophthalmopathy. Study-level background: Staff took peripheral blood when the initial diagnosis was made, before any treatment began.

The CDR3 regions of TCR beta were amplified from RNA transcripts. In the first-round RT-PCR of the TCR CDR3, the HTBI primer set was used. TCRdb analysed the multiplex PCR reads with MiXCR anew, one entry per CDR3 protein. The table has around 420,000 distinct CDR3 sequences, more than 15% seen once. It was considered stable Graves' hyperthyroidism when ophthalmopathy did not progress within 18 months. Between the trimmed V and J ends, which lost 1 base and 1 base, there was a span of 7 bases. This CDR3 region has 15 residues. CDR1 and CDR2 (germline): SGHTA, FQGNSA. The V and J genes are TRBV7-2 and TRBJ2-2, with D unclear. This sequence originates from a young woman with Graves' hyperthyroidism. The sample comprised blood. CDR3 DNA sequence: TGTGCCAGCAGCTTAGGCAACTTGAACACCGGGGAGCTGTTTTTT. This codes for CASSLGNLNTGELFF.